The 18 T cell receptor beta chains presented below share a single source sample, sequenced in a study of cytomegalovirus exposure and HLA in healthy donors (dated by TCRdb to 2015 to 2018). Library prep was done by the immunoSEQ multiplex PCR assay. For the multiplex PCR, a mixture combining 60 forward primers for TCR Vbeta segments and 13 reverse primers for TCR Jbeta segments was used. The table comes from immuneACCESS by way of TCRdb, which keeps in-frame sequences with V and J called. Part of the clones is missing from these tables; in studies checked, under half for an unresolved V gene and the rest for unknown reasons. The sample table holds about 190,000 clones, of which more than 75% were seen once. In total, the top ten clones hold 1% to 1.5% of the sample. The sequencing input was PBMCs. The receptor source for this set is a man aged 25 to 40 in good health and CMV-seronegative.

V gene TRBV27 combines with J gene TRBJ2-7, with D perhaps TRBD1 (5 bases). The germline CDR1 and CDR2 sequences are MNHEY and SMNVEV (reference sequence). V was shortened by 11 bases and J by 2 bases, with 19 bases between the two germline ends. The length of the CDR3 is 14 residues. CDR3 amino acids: CAPGLWGLTYEQYF. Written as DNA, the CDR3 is TGTGCCCCAGGCTTGTGGGGCCTAACCTACGAGCAGTACTTC.

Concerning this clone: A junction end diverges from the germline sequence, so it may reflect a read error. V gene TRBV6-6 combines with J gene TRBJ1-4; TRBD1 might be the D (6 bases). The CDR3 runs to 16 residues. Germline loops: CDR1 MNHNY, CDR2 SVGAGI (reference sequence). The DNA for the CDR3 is TGTGCCAGCAGTTACCGGATCGGGACACGGAATGAAAAACCGTTTTTT. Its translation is CASSYRIGTRNEKPFF.

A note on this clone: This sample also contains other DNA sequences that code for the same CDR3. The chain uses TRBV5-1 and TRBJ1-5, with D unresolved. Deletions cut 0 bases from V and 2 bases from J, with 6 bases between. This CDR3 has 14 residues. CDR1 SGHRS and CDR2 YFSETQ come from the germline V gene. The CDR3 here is CASSLGGGNQPQHF. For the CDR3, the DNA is TGCGCCAGCAGCTTGGGAGGCGGCAATCAGCCCCAGCATTTT.

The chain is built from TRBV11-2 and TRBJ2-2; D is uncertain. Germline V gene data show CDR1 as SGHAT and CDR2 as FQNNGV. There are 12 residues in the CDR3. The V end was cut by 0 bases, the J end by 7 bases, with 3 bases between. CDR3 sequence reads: CASSLDLGELFF. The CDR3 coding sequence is TGTGCCAGCAGCTTAGATCTCGGGGAGCTGTTTTTT. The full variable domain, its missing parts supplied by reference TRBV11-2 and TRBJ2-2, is EAGVAQSPRYKIIEKRQSVAFWCNPISGHATLYWYQQILGQGPKLLIQFQNNGVVDDSQLPKDRFSAERLKGVDSTLKIQPAKLEDSAVYLCASSLDLGELFFGEGSRLTVL.

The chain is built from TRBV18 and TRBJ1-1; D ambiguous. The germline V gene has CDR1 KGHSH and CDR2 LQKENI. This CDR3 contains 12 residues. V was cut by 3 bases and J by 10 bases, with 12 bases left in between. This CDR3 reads CASSPGREGAFF. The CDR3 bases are TGTGCCAGCTCACCTGGGAGGGAGGGAGCTTTCTTT.

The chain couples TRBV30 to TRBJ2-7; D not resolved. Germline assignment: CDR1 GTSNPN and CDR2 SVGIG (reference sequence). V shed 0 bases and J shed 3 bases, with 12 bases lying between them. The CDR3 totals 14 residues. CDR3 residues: CAWSVPPQVYEQYF. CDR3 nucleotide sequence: TGTGCCTGGAGTGTACCCCCTCAGGTCTACGAGCAGTACTTC.

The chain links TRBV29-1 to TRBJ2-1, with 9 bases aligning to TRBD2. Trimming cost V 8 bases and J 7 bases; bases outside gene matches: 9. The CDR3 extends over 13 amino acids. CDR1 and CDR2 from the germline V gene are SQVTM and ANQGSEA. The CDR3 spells CSSVGSGRNEQFF. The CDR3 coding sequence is TGCAGCTCGGTAGGTAGCGGGAGAAATGAGCAGTTCTTC.

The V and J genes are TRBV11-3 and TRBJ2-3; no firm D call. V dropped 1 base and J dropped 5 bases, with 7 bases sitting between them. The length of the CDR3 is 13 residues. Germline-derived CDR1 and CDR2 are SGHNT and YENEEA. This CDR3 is CASSLGLRDTQYF. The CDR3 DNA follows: TGTGCCAGCAGCTTAGGATTGAGAGATACGCAGTATTTT.

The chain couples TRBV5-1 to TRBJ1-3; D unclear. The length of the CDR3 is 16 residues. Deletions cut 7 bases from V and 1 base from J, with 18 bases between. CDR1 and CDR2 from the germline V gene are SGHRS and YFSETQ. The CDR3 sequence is CASFDGPNISGNTIYF. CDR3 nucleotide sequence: TGCGCCAGCTTCGATGGGCCGAATATTTCTGGAAACACCATATATTTT.

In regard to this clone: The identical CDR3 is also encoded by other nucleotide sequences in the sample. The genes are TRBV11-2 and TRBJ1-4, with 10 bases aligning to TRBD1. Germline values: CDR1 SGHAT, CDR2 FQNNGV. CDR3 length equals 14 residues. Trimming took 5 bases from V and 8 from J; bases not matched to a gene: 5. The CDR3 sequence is CASSPDRGREKLFF. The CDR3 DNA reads TGTGCCAGCAGCCCAGACAGGGGGCGAGAAAAACTGTTTTTT.

CDR3 sequence reads: CAWSPGRLETQYF. The DNA for the CDR3 is TGTGCCTGGAGTCCAGGGAGGTTGGAGACCCAGTACTTC. V and J are TRBV30 and TRBJ2-5; a weak D match, TRBD2 (6 bases). V was trimmed by 2 bases and J by 5 bases, leaving 12 bases between them. The CDR3 covers 13 residues. CDR1 GTSNPN and CDR2 SVGIG come from the germline V gene (reference sequence).

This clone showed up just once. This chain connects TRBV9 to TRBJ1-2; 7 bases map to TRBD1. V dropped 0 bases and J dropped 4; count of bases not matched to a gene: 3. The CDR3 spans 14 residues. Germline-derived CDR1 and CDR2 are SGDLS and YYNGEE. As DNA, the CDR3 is TGTGCCAGCAGCGTAGATCGGACAGGCTATGGCTACACCTTC. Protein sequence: CASSVDRTGYGYTF.

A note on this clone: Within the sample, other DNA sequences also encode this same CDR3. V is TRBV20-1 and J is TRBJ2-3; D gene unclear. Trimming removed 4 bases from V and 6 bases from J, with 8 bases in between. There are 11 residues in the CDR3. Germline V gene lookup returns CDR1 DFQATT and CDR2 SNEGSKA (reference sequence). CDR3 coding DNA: TGCAGTGCTACACATTCGGATACGCAGTATTTT. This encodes CSATHSDTQYF.

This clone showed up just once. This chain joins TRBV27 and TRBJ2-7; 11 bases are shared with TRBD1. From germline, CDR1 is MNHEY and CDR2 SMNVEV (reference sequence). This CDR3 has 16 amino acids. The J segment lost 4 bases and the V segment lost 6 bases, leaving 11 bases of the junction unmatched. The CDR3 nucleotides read TGTGCCAGCAGGAAGGTGGACAGGGGGCGCGGTTACGAGCAGTACTTC. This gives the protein CASRKVDRGRGYEQYF.

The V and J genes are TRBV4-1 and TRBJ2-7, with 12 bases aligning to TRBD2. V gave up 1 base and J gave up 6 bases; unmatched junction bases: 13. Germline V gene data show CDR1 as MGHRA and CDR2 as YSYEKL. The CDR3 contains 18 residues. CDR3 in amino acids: CASSQVFGLAGGPREQYF. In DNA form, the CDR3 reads TGCGCCAGCAGCCAAGTTTTCGGGCTAGCGGGAGGGCCTCGCGAGCAGTACTTC.

As DNA, the CDR3 is TGTGCCAGCACCTCCGGGACAGGGTTGTTCGAGCAGTACTTC. This sequence encodes CASTSGTGLFEQYF. This chain connects TRBV28 to TRBJ2-7; 9 bases agree with TRBD1. This CDR3 comprises 14 residues. V lost 7 bases, J lost 6 bases, and 10 bases stayed unmatched. CDR1 is MDHEN, CDR2 SYDVKM, per germline.

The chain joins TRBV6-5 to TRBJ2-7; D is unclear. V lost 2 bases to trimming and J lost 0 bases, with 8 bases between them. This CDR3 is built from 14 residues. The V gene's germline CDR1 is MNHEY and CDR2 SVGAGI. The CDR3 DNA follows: TGTGCCAGCAGTTACCGGTTCACCTCCTACGAGCAGTACTTC. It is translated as CASSYRFTSYEQYF.

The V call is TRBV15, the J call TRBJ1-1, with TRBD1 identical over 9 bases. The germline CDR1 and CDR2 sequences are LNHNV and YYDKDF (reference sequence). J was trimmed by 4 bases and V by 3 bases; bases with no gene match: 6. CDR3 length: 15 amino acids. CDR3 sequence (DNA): TGTGCCACCAGCAGGCCGGACAGGGGCGTCACTGAAGCTTTCTTT. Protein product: CATSRPDRGVTEAFF.